Included here is one T cell receptor (beta chain) sequence, with context. Its cognate antigen is unknown. The germline V and J ends were trimmed by 5 bases and 0 bases, with 14 bases remaining between them. Germline CDR1 SGHTA, CDR2 FQGNSA. The CDR3 totals 15 residues. The study ran its PCR with 60 Vbeta and 13 Jbeta primers. Per the original data handling: Around 11 million of around 85 million unique TCR beta chains were shared, per a later count. Sequenced by immunoSEQ multiplex PCR; TCRdb stores in-frame clones only, minus some. That table supplies the V and J calls and clone size; D and trimming were determined from the DNA. This table holds roughly 160,000 clones, roughly 79% found once. The data derive from a study of cytomegalovirus exposure and HLA in healthy donors. General study findings and limits: Compared with the roughly 700-donor mean, an Asian-associated ancestry cluster reportedly had fewer N-insertions, according to a later analysis. Later analysis demonstrated an association between a missense DCLRE1C variant and TCR beta V- and J-gene trimming. Indistinguishable V segments, including TRBV6-2 and TRBV6-3, were excluded.

This TCR was sampled from a woman in her forties or fifties in good health and CMV-seronegative. The sequencing sample was made of PBMCs. The chain joins TRBV7-2 to TRBJ2-7; D is unclear. This CDR3 is CASSPGGISSYEQYF. DNA of the CDR3: TGTGCCAGCAGCCCCGGCGGTATAAGCTCCTACGAGCAGTACTTC.